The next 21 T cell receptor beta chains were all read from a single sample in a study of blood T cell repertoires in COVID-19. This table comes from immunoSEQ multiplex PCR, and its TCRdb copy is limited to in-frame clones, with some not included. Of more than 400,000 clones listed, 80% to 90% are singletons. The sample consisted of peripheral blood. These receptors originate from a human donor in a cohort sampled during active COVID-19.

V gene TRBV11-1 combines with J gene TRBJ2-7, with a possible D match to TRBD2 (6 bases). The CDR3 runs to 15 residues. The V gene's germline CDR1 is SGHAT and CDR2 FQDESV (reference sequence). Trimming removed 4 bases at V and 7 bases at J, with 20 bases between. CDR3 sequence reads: CASSSVGTHYLEQYF. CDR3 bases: TGTGCCAGCAGCTCCGTCGGGACTCATTATTTGGAGCAGTACTTC.

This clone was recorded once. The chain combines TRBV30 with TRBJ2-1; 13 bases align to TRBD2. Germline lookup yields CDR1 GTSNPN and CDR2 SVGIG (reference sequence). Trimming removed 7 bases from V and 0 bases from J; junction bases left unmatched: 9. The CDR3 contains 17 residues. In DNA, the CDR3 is TGTGCCTACACCGGGACTAGCGGGGTCAGCTCCTACAATGAGCAGTTCTTC. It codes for CAYTGTSGVSSYNEQFF.

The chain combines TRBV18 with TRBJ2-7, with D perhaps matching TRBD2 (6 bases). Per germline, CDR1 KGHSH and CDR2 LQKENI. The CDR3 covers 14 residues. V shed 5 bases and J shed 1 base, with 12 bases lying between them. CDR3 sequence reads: CASSNGRRSYEQYF. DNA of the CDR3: TGTGCCAGCTCAAACGGGAGACGGTCCTACGAGCAGTACTTC. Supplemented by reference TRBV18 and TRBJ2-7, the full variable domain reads NAGVMQNPRHLVRRRGQEARLRCSPMKGHSHVYWYRQLPEEGLKFMVYLQKENIIDESGMPKERFSAEFPKEGPSILRIQQVVRGDSAAYFCASSNGRRSYEQYFGPGTRLTVT.

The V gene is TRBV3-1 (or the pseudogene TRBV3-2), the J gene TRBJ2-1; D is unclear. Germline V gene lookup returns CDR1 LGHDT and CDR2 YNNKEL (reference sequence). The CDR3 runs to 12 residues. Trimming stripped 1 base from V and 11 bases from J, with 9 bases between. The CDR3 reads CASSQALSKQFF. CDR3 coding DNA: TGTGCCAGCAGCCAAGCTCTAAGCAAGCAGTTCTTC.

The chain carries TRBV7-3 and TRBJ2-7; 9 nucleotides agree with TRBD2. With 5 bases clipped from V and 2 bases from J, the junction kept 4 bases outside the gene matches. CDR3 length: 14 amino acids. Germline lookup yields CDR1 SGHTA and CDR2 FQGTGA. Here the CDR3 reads CASSPTSGPYEQYF. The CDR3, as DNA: TGTGCCAGCAGCCCGACTAGCGGCCCCTACGAGCAGTACTTC.

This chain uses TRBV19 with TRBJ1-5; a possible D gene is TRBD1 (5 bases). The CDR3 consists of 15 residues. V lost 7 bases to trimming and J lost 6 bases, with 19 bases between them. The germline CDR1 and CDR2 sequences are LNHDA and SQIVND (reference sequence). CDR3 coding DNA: TGTGCCAGTATTATGATATGGGGCGTCGGTCAGCCCCAGCATTTT. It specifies CASIMIWGVGQPQHF.

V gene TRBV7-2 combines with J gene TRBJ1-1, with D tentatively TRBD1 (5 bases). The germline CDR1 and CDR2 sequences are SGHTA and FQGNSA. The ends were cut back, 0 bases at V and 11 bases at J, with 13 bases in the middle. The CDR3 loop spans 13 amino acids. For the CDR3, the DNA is TGTGCCAGCAGCTTAGCCCCAGGGCGTAGGGCTTTCTTT. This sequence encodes CASSLAPGRRAFF.

The CDR3 bases are TGTGCCAGCAGGGGGGTCGAGGCGGGGGCCCCCTACGAGCAGTACTTC. Protein product: CASRGVEAGAPYEQYF. The genes are TRBV28 and TRBJ2-7; a possible D gene is TRBD2 (7 bases). This CDR3 is built from 16 residues. Trimming stripped 6 bases from V and 2 bases from J, with 20 bases between. Germline V gene data show CDR1 as MDHEN and CDR2 as SYDVKM.

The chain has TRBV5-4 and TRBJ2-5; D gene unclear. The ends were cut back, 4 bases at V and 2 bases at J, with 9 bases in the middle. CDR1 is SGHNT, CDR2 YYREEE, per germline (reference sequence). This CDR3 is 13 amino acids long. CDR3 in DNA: TGTGCCAGCAGCACAGACCCGCAAGAGACCCAGTACTTC. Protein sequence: CASSTDPQETQYF.

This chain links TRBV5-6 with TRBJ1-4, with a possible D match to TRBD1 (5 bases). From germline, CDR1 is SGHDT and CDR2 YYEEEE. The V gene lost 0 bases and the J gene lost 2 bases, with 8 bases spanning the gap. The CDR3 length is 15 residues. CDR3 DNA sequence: TGTGCCAGCAGCTTGGCAGGGTGGACTAATGAAAAACTGTTTTTT. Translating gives CASSLAGWTNEKLFF.

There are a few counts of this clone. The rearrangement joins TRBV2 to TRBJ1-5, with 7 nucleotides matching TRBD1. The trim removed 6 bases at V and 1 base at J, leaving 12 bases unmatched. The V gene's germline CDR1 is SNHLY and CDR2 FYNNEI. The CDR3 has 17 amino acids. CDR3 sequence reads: CASSLGGGFGSNQPQHF. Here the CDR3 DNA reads TGTGCCAGCAGCCTAGGGGGCGGATTTGGAAGCAATCAGCCCCAGCATTTT.

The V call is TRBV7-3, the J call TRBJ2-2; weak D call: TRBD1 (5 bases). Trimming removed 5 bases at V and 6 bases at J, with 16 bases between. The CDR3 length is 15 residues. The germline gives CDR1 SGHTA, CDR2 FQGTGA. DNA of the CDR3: TGTGCCAGCAGCCCAGGGCTATCCCCGGCCGGGGAGCTGTTTTTT. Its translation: CASSPGLSPAGELFF.

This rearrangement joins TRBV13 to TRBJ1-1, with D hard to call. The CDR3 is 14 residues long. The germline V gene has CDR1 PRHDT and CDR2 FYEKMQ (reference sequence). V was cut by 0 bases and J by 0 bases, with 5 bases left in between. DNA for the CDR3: TGTGCCAGCAGCTTAGGTGTCATGAACACTGAAGCTTTCTTT. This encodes CASSLGVMNTEAFF.

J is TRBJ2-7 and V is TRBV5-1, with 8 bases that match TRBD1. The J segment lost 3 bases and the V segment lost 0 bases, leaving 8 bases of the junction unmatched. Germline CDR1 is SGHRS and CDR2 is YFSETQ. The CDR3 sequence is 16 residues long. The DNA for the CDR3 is TGCGCCAGCAGCTTGGACCCGGGACAGGACCACTACGAGCAGTACTTC. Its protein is CASSLDPGQDHYEQYF. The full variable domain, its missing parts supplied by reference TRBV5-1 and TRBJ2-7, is KAGVTQTPRYLIKTRGQQVTLSCSPISGHRSVSWYQQTPGQGLQFLFEYFSETQRNKGNFPGRFSGRQFSNSRSEMNVSTLELGDSALYLCASSLDPGQDHYEQYFGPGTRLTVT.

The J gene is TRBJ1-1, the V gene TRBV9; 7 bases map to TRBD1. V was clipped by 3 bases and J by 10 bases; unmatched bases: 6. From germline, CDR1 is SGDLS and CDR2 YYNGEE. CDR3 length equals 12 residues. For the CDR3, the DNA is TGTGCCAGCAGCGAGGAGGAGGGGGCAGCTTTCTTT. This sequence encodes CASSEEEGAAFF.

CDR3 sequence reads: CASSPQNGETEAFF. DNA of the CDR3: TGTGCCAGCAGTCCACAAAACGGGGAGACTGAAGCTTTCTTT. The rearrangement joins TRBV28 to TRBJ1-1; no reliable D call. Deletions cut 5 bases from V and 5 bases from J, with 15 bases between. CDR3 size: 14 residues. From germline, CDR1 is MDHEN and CDR2 SYDVKM.

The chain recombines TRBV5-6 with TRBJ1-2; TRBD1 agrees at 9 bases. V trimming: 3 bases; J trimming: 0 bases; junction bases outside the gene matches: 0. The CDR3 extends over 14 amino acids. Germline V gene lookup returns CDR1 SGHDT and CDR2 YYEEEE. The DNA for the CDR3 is TGTGCCAGCAGCTGGACAGGGGCTAACTATGGCTACACCTTC. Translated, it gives CASSWTGANYGYTF.

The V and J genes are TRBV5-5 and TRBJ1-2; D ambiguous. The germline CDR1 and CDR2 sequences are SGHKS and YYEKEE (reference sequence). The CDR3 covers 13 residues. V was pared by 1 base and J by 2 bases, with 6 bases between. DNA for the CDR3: TGTGCCAGCAGCTTGCGACTGAACTATGGCTACACCTTC. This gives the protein CASSLRLNYGYTF.

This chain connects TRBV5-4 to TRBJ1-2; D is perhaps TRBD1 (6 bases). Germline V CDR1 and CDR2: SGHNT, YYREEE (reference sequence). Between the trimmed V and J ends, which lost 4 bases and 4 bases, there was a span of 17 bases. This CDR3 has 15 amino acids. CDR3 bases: TGTGCCAGCAGCCCTCGCATGGCAGGGGCCTATGGCTACACCTTC. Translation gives CASSPRMAGAYGYTF.

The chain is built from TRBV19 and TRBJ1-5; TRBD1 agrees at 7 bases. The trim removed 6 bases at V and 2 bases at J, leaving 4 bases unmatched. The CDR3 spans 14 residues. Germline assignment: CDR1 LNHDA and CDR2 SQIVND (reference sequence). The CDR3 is CASSPTGGNQPQHF. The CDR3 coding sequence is TGTGCCAGTAGCCCAACAGGGGGCAATCAGCCCCAGCATTTT.

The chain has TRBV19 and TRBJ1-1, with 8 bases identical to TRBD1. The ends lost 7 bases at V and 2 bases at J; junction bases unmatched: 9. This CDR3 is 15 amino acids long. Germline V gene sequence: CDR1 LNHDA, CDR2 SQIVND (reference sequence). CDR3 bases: TGTGCCAGTATGCAACTTGGACAGGGTAACACTGAAGCTTTCTTT. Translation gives CASMQLGQGNTEAFF.